This TCR beta chain was profiled in a study of T cell responses to AZD1222 COVID-19 vaccine. Study-wide results and limits: Donors were largely white British and mainly female; clonal diversity was possibly underestimated. An increase in Spike-specific TCR breadth and depth was observed after two AZD1222 doses. Reports indicate that nearly half of spike-specific TCRs are directed at unmutated variant regions.

Profiling relied on immunoSEQ multiplex PCR, and the TCRdb table lists in-frame clones only, not all of them. Of some 130,000 clones detected, roughly 84% appear once; the ten largest clones hold about 4%. The germline CDR1 and CDR2 sequences are GTSNPN and SVGIG (reference sequence). The CDR3 runs to 17 residues. V shed 2 bases, J shed 7 bases, and the junction held 16 bases outside the gene matches. This clone was seen only a few times. The antigen is undetermined. The sequence derives from an adult in good health. The chain couples TRBV30 to TRBJ1-4, with 7 bases matching TRBD1. The sample was peripheral blood, taken on day 0 of AZD1222 vaccination. The CDR3 loop is CAWSPHTGAGGREKLFF. The CDR3 DNA reads as TGTGCCTGGAGTCCCCATACGGGGGCAGGGGGGCGTGAAAAACTGTTTTTT.